A selection of T cell receptor beta chains follows, all from one sample in a study of HIV-infected patients and healthy controls. Each CDR3 protein gets one entry after TCRdb re-called the 5' RACE reads with MiXCR. The data contain 15,000 to 20,000 distinct CDR3 sequences, 12% of them singletons. Sequencing input: blood. The receptors here all came from an adult in good health. The conserved cysteine and the conserved F or W are not part of the CDR3 here. The order of the fields is V gene, D gene, J gene, CDR3 protein. D genes are given only for firm matches.

TRBV7-2	NA	TRBJ1-2	ASSSRLYGYT
TRBV14	NA	TRBJ1-3	ASSQLLSGNTIY
TRBV5-1	NA	TRBJ2-2	ASSLGARWNTGELF
TRBV20-1	NA	TRBJ1-1	RGWGQNTEAF
TRBV20-1	NA	TRBJ1-5	SARGQRNQPQH
TRBV9	NA	TRBJ2-5	ASSVQGSETQY
TRBV7-2	TRBD2	TRBJ2-3	ASSLDPTSGGRVDTQY
TRBV5-1	TRBD1	TRBJ1-2	ASSLAGTGIH
TRBV7-2	NA	TRBJ2-1	ASSFPGREQF
TRBV6-1	NA	TRBJ2-5	AVRGTGGETQY
TRBV7-9	NA	TRBJ1-6	ASSGGISSYNSPLH
TRBV20-1	NA	TRBJ1-3	SAGGLDSGNTIY
TRBV11-2	TRBD2	TRBJ2-6	ASSPLGRGVSGANVLT
TRBV12-3/TRBV12-4	NA	TRBJ2-5	ASSPRSGETQY
TRBV6-6	NA	TRBJ1-1	ASPPGPPNTEAF
TRBV4-2	NA	TRBJ1-2	ASSPRGGDYGYT
TRBV19	NA	TRBJ2-5	ASSKTTGSLLETQY
TRBV5-1	NA	TRBJ2-5	ASSDHRDGETQY
TRBV29-1	TRBD1	TRBJ2-7	SVHYRDRGGEQY
TRBV3-1	NA	TRBJ2-5	ASSDRTEETQY
TRBV25-1	NA	TRBJ1-1	ASSDSLVGTEAF
TRBV12-3/TRBV12-4	TRBD1	TRBJ1-1	ASSPTGVATEAF
TRBV12-3/TRBV12-4	NA	TRBJ2-2	ASRYTSDGELF
TRBV5-4	TRBD2	TRBJ2-5	ASSLGGSSGGARKTQY
TRBV20-1	NA	TRBJ2-7	SAPNRAHRAQY
TRBV7-6	NA	TRBJ1-1	ASSYAGGRDAF
TRBV9	NA	TRBJ2-3	ASSAETTDTQY
TRBV7-2	TRBD1	TRBJ2-3	ASSLAGTDTTDTQY
TRBV11-2	NA	TRBJ2-7	ASSLAVLSEQY
TRBV6-2/TRBV6-3	NA	TRBJ2-3	ASSQRSDTQY
TRBV5-1	TRBD1	TRBJ1-2	ASSFVADRVYGYT
TRBV20-1	TRBD2	TRBJ2-2	SASVWASGGGNTGELF
TRBV6-6	NA	TRBJ2-5	ASSLTETQY
TRBV20-1	NA	TRBJ2-5	SAPRAETQY
TRBV4-3	TRBD1	TRBJ1-5	ASSQELPGQDSNQPQH
TRBV5-1	TRBD2	TRBJ2-7	ARGGGHSYEQY
TRBV28	NA	TRBJ2-7	ASSLNQGPYEQY
TRBV7-3	NA	TRBJ1-1	ASSKGVNTEAF
TRBV28	TRBD1	TRBJ1-2	ASSAPGQGTSGYT
TRBV2	NA	TRBJ1-4	ASSEAQAGDGKLF
TRBV4-3	TRBD2	TRBJ2-3	ASSQVLAGGTDTQY
TRBV25-1	NA	TRBJ1-1	ASSALTANTEAF
TRBV4-3	TRBD2	TRBJ2-7	ASSQDVAGLADYEQY
TRBV19	NA	TRBJ1-5	ASSTQRGQPQH
TRBV3-1	NA	TRBJ1-5	ASSQEGRPQH
TRBV6-6	NA	TRBJ1-1	ASTGTVVTEAF
TRBV5-4	NA	TRBJ1-1	ASSGWGAVTEAF
TRBV6-6	NA	TRBJ1-4	ASSPDLVEKLF